Shown below are 6 T cell receptor beta chains from a single sample sequenced in a study of OX40 agonist ivuxolimab in advanced cancers. Sequencing was performed with immunoSEQ multiplex PCR; in TCRdb, only in-frame clones are kept and a portion is missing. The sample consists of 20,000 to 30,000 clones, roughly 78% of them appearing once. Sequenced here: CD4+ or CD8+ T cells sorted from blood, sampled in a trial of the OX40 agonist ivuxolimab. These receptors came from an adult with an advanced solid tumor such as melanoma, head and neck, liver or kidney cancer.

This rearrangement joins TRBV6-1 to TRBJ1-1; D is unclear. V lost 0 bases and J lost 2, with 7 bases in between. This CDR3 region has 14 residues. Germline CDR1 reads MNHNS; CDR2 reads SASEGT. CDR3 in amino acids: CASSEALVNTEAFF. DNA for the CDR3: TGTGCCAGCAGTGAAGCGCTGGTTAACACTGAAGCTTTCTTT.

The genes are TRBV6-4 and TRBJ2-4; D tentatively fits TRBD1 or TRBD2 (6 bases each). The CDR3 is 13 residues long. The V end was cut by 6 bases, the J end by 8 bases, with 14 bases between. Germline CDR1 and CDR2: MRHNA and SNTAGT. The CDR3 DNA follows: TGTGCCAGCAGCCTCCAGGAGGGGGACATTCAGTACTTC. It is translated as CASSLQEGDIQYF.

The table lists this clone with a few counts. This sequence joins TRBV9 and TRBJ2-7, with unresolved D. Trimming took 4 bases from V and 4 from J, leaving 12 bases between them. The V gene's germline CDR1 is SGDLS and CDR2 YYNGEE. The CDR3 covers 13 residues. The CDR3 is CASSHRNSYEQYF. CDR3 in DNA: TGTGCCAGCAGCCACAGAAACAGTTACGAGCAGTACTTC.

V gene TRBV5-6 combines with J gene TRBJ1-5; a weak D match, TRBD1 (6 bases). This CDR3 is built from 16 residues. Germline CDR1 SGHDT, CDR2 YYEEEE. Trimming removed 2 bases at V and 1 base at J, with 13 bases between. CDR3 nucleotide sequence: TGTGCCAGCAGCTTATTAGGACAGAACAGCAATCAGCCCCAGCATTTT. Translation: CASSLLGQNSNQPQHF.

The CDR3 loop reads CASSYGVRRNTEAFF. The CDR3, as DNA: TGTGCCAGCAGTTACGGGGTGCGGAGGAACACTGAAGCTTTCTTT. The V gene is TRBV6-5, the J gene TRBJ1-1; D is undetermined. The V gene lost 2 bases and the J gene lost 1 base, with 11 bases spanning the gap. CDR1 and CDR2 (germline): MNHEY, SVGAGI. The CDR3 contains 15 residues.

The genes are TRBV19 and TRBJ1-5, with D possibly matching TRBD1 (6 bases). This CDR3 has 16 residues. The V and J ends lost 5 bases and 2 bases respectively, with 16 bases between them. The germline CDR1 and CDR2 sequences are LNHDA and SQIVND (reference sequence). In nucleotides, the CDR3 is TGTGCCAGTAGTCCACAGGACAGAGGAGGCAATCAGCCCCAGCATTTT. This encodes CASSPQDRGGNQPQHF.